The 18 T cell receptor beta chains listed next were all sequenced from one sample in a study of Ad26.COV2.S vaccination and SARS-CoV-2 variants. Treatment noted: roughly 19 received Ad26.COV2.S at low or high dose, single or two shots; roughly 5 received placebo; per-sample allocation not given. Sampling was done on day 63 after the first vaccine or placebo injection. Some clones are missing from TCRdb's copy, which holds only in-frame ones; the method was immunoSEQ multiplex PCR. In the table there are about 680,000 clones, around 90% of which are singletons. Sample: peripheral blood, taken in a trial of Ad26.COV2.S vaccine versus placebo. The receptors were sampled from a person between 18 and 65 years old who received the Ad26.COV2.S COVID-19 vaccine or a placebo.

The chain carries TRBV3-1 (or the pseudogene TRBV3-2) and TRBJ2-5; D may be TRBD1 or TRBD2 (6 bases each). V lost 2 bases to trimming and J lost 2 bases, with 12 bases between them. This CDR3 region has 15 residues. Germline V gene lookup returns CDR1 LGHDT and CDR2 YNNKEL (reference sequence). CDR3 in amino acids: CASSQNGGFQETQYF. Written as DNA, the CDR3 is TGTGCCAGCAGCCAAAACGGGGGCTTTCAAGAGACCCAGTACTTC.

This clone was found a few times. The CDR3 region is CASSPGGFGTNYGYTF. The CDR3 coding sequence is TGTGCCAGCAGCCCCGGTGGTTTTGGCACAAACTATGGCTACACCTTC. The V gene is TRBV21-1, the J gene TRBJ1-2. TRBV21-1 is noted as a pseudogene. This CDR3 has 16 amino acids.

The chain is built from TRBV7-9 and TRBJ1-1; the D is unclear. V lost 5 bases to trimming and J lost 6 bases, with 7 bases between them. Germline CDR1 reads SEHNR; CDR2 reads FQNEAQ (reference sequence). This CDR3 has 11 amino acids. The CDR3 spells CASSLGSEAFF. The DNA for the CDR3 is TGTGCCAGCAGCCTTGGGTCTGAAGCTTTCTTT.

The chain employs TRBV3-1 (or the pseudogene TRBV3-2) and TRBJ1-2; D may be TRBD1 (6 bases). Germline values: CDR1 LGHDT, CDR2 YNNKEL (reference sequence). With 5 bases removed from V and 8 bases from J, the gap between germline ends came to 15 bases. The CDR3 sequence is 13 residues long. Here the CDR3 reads CASSGRQAEGYTF. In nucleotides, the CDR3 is TGTGCCAGCAGCGGACGACAGGCGGAGGGCTACACCTTC.

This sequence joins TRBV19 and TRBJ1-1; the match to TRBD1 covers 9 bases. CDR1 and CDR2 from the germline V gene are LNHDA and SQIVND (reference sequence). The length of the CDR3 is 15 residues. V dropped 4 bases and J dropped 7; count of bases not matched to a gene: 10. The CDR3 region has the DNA TGTGCCAGTAGTAAACCTAGACAGGGGGGCAGTGAAGCTTTCTTT. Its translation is CASSKPRQGGSEAFF.

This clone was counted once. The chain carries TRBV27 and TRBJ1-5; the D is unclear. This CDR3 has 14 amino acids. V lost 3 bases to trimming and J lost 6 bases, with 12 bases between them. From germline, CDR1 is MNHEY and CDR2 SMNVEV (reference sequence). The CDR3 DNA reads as TGTGCCAGCAGTTTGCACAGTGAAACTCAGCCCCAGCATTTT. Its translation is CASSLHSETQPQHF.

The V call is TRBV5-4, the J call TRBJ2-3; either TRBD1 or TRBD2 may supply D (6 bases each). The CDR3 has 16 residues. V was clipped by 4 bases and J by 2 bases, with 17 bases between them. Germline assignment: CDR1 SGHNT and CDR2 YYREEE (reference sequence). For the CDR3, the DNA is TGTGCCAGCAGCGAATACCTGGGGGGCTTCACAGATACGCAGTATTTT. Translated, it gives CASSEYLGGFTDTQYF. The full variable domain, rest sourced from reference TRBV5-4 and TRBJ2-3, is ETGVTQSPTHLIKTRGQQVTLRCSSQSGHNTVSWYQQALGQGPQFIFQYYREEENGRGNFPPRFSGLQFPNYSSELNVNALELDDSALYLCASSEYLGGFTDTQYFGPGTRLTVL.

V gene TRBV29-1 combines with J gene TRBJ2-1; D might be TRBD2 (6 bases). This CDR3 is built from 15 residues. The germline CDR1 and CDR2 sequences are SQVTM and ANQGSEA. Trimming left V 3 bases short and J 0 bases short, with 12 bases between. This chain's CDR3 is CSVEGGSYSYNEQFF. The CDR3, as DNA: TGCAGCGTTGAGGGGGGATCATACTCCTACAATGAGCAGTTCTTC.

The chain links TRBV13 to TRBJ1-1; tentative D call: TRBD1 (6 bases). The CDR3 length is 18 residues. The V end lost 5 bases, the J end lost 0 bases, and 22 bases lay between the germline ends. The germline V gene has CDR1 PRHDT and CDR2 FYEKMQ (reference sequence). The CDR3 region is CASSPRTALFTMNTEAFF. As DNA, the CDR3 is TGTGCCAGCAGCCCAAGGACAGCTCTATTCACCATGAACACTGAAGCTTTCTTT.

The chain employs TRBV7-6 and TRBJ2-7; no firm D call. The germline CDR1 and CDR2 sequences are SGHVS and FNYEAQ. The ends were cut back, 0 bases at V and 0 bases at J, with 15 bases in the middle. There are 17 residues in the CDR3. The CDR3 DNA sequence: TGTGCCAGCAGCTTAGCAATTGGGCATCGGAGCTCCTACGAGCAGTACTTC. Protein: CASSLAIGHRSSYEQYF.

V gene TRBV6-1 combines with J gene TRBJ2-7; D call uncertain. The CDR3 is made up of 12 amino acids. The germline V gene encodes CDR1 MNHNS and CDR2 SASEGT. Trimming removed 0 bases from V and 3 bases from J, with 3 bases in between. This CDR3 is CASSEASYEQYF. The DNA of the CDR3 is TGTGCCAGCAGTGAAGCAAGCTACGAGCAGTACTTC.

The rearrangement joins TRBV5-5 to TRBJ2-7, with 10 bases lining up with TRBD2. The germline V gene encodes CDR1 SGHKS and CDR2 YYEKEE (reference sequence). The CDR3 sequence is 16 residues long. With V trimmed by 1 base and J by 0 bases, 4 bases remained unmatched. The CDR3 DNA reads TGTGCCAGCAGCTTGCAACTAGCGGGATTCTCCTACGAGCAGTACTTC. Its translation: CASSLQLAGFSYEQYF.

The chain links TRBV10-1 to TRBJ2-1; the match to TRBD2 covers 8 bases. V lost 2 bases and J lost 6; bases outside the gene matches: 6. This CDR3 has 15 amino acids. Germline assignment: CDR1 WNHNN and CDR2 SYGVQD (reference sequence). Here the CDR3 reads CASSEHRGRTNEQFF. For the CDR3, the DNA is TGCGCCAGCAGTGAGCATCGCGGGAGGACCAATGAGCAGTTCTTC.

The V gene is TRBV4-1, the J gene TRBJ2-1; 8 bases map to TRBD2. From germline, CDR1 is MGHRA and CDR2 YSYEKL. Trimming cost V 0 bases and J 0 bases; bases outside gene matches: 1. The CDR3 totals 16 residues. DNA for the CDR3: TGCGCCAGCAGCCAAGAGGCGGGAGGCTCCTACAATGAGCAGTTCTTC. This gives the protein CASSQEAGGSYNEQFF.

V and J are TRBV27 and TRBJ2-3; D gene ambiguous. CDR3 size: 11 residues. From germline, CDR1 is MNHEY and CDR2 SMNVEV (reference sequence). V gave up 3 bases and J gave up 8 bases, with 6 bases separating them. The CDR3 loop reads CASSFQATQYF. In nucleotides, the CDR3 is TGTGCCAGCAGTTTCCAAGCTACGCAGTATTTT.

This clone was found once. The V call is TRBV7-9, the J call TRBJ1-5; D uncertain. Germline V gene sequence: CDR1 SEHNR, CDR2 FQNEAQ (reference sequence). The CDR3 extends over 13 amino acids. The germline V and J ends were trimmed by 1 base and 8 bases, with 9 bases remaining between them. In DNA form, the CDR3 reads TGTGCCAGCAGCTTAGACCAAGGAAAGCCCCAGCATTTT. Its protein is CASSLDQGKPQHF.

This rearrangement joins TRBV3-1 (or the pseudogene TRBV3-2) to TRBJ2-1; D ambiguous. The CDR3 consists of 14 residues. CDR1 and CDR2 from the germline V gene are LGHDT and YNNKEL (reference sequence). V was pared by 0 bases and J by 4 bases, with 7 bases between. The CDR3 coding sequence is TGTGCCAGCAGCCAAGATCTCCTATACAATGAGCAGTTCTTC. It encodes CASSQDLLYNEQFF.

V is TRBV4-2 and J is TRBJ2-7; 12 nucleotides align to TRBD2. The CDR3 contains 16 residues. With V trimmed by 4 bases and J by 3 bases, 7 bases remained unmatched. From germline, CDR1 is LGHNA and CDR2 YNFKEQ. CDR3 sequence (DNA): TGTGCCAGCAGCCTCAGCCCGGGACTAGCGGGCTACGAGCAGTACTTC. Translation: CASSLSPGLAGYEQYF.